This T cell receptor beta chain comes out of a study of beta chain features in type 1 diabetes. Reverse transcription of all isolated RNA meant that expressed TCRB transcripts were sequenced. Roughly 920,000 reads, on average, came from each of the stem cell-like memory T cell samples. TCRdb keeps only in-frame clones here, not all; method: immunoSEQ multiplex PCR. The data contain about 23,000 clones, about 57% of them seen just once; the ten biggest clones take up 0.35% to 0.45%. CDR1 is LNHNV and CDR2 is YYDKDF in the germline V gene (reference sequence). This CDR3 has 15 amino acids. Between the trimmed V and J ends, which lost 8 bases and 4 bases, there was a span of 21 bases. Comment on this clone: What it binds is unknown.

Overall study findings and caveats: Moderate but significant shortening of TCRB CDR3s was recorded in all four CD4+ subsets from Type 1 diabetes patients. Patients' naive, central memory and Treg TCRB repertoires seemed closer to one another than those of healthy donors.

Isolation of CD4+ naive, central memory, regulatory and stem cell-like memory cells was achieved by sorting via CD45RO/CCR7/CD25/CD127/CD95/CD27. This receptor was obtained from a man between 18 and 35 years old with type 1 diabetes. What was sequenced was stem cell memory CD4+ T cells from blood. The chain carries TRBV15 and TRBJ2-7; D may be TRBD2 (6 bases). DNA of the CDR3: TGTGCCACCTCTAGAGGAGGGTCCAACATTTACGAGCAGTACTTC. Its protein product is CATSRGGSNIYEQYF.